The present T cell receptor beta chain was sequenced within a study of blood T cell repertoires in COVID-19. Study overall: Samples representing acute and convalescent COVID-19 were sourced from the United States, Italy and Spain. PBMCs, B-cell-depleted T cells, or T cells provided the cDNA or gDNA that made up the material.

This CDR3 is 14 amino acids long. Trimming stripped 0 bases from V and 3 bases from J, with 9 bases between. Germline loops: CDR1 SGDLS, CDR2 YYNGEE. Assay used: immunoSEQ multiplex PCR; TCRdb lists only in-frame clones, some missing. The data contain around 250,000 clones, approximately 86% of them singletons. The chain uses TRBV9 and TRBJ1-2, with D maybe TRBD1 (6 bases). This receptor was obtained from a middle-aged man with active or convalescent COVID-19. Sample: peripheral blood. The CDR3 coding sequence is TGTGCCAGCAGCGTAGGAGGGGGGGACTATGGCTACACCTTC. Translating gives CASSVGGGDYGYTF.